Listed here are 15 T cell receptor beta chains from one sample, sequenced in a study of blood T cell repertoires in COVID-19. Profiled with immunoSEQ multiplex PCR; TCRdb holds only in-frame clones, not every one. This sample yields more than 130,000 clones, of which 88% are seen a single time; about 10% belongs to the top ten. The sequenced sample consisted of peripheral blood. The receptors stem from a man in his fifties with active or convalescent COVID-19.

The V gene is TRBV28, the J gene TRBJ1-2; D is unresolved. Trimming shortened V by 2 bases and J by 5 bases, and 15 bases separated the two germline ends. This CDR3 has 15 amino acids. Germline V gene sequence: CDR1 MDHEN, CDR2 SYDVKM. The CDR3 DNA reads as TGTGCCAGCAGTTTAGGTACCACAGTCATATATGGCTACACCTTC. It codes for CASSLGTTVIYGYTF.

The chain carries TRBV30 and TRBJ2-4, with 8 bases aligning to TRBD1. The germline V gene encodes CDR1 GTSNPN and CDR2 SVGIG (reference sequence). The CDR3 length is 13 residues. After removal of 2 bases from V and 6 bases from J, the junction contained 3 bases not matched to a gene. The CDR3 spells CAWSFGTGNIQYF. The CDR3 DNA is TGTGCCTGGAGTTTCGGGACAGGAAACATTCAGTACTTC.

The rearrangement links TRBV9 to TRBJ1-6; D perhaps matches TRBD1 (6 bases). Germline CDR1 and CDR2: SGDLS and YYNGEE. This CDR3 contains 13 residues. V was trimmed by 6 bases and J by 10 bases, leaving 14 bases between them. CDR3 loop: CASNEGGTSPLHF. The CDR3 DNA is TGTGCCAGCAACGAGGGGGGGACGTCACCCCTCCACTTT.

The CDR3: CASSPSRGRNQPQHF. The CDR3, as DNA: TGTGCCAGCAGCCCGTCTCGAGGTAGAAATCAGCCCCAGCATTTT. V usage is TRBV4-2 and J usage is TRBJ1-5; D unclear. The germline V gene encodes CDR1 LGHNA and CDR2 YNFKEQ. The CDR3 covers 15 residues. V was shortened by 4 bases and J by 4 bases, with 14 bases between the two germline ends.

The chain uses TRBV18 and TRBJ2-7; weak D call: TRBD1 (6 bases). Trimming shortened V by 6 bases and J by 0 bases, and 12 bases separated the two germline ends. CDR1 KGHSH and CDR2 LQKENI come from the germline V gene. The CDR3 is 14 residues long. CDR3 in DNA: TGTGCCAGCTCCGAACAGGGAAGCTCCTACGAGCAGTACTTC. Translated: CASSEQGSSYEQYF. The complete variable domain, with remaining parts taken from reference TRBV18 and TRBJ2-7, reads NAGVMQNPRHLVRRRGQEARLRCSPMKGHSHVYWYRQLPEEGLKFMVYLQKENIIDESGMPKERFSAEFPKEGPSILRIQQVVRGDSAAYFCASSEQGSSYEQYFGPGTRLTVT.

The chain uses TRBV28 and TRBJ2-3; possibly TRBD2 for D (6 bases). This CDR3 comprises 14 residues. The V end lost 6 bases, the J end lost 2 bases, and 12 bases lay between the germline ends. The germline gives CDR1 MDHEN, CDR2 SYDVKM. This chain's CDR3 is CASRFGGNTDTQYF. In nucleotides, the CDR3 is TGTGCCAGCAGATTCGGCGGGAACACAGATACGCAGTATTTT.

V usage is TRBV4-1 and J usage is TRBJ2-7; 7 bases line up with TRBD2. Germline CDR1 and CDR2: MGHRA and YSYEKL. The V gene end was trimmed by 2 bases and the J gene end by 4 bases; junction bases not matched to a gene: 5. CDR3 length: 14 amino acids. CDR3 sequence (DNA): TGCGCCAGCAGCCAAATTGGGAGGGATTACGAGCAGTACTTC. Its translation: CASSQIGRDYEQYF.

DNA of the CDR3: TGTGCCAGCACCGCACGGATGGGACTGACCTACGAGCAGTACTTC. It specifies CASTARMGLTYEQYF. The V gene is TRBV6-5, the J gene TRBJ2-7, with D tentatively TRBD2 (6 bases). Trimming took 7 bases from V and 2 from J, leaving 18 bases between them. The CDR3 consists of 15 residues. Germline-derived CDR1 and CDR2 are MNHEY and SVGAGI.

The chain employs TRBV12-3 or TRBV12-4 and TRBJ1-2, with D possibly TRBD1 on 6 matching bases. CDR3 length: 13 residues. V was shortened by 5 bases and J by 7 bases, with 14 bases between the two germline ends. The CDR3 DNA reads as TGTGCCAGCAGTATGCAGGGGAGAGGTGGCTACACCTTC. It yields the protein CASSMQGRGGYTF.

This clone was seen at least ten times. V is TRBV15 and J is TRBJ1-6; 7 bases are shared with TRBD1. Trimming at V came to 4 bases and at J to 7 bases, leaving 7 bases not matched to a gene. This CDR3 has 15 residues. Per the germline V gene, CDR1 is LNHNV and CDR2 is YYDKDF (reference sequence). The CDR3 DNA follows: TGTGCCACCAGCATAATAGGGGGCGGGAATTCACCCCTCCACTTT. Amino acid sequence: CATSIIGGGNSPLHF.

The CDR3 reads CASSYGGIKSDTQYF. CDR3 coding DNA: TGTGCCAGCAGTTACGGGGGGATCAAATCAGATACGCAGTATTTT. The chain links TRBV6-5 to TRBJ2-3; D is possibly TRBD2 (6 bases). CDR1 and CDR2 (germline): MNHEY, SVGAGI. The V and J ends lost 2 bases and 4 bases respectively, with 13 bases between them. This CDR3 has 15 amino acids.

The CDR3 reads CASSPGLARETQYF. The CDR3 coding sequence is TGCGCCAGCAGCCCTGGACTAGCGAGAGAGACCCAGTACTTC. The rearrangement uses TRBV4-1 and TRBJ2-5; TRBD2 matches 9 bases. Germline V gives CDR1 MGHRA, CDR2 YSYEKL. This CDR3 has 14 residues. V dropped 4 bases and J dropped 4; count of bases not matched to a gene: 4.

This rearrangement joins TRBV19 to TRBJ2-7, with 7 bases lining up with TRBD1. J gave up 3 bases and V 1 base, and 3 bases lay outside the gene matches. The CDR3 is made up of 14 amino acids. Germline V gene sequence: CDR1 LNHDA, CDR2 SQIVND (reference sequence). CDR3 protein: CASSIAGQNYEQYF. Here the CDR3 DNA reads TGTGCCAGTAGTATAGCGGGACAGAACTACGAGCAGTACTTC.

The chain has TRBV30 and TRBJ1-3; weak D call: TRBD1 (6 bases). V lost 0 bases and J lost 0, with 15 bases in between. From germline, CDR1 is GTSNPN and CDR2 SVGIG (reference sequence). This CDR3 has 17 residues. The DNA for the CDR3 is TGTGCCTGGAGTGTACTCGGGGGGCTACGCTCTGGAAACACCATATATTTT. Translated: CAWSVLGGLRSGNTIYF.

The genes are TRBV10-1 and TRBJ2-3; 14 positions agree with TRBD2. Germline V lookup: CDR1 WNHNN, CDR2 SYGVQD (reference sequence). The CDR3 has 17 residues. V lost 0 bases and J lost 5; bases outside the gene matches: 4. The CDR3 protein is CASSESRLAGGVDTQYF. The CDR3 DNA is TGCGCCAGCAGTGAGTCCCGACTAGCGGGAGGGGTAGATACGCAGTATTTT.